This T cell receptor (beta chain) was captured by sequencing in a study of T cells in Graves' hyperthyroidism and ophthalmopathy. The CDR3 has 14 residues. V lost 6 bases, J lost 5 bases, and 8 bases stayed unmatched. This clonotype was detected a few times. Antigen unknown. Study results and limitations: The model's output predicted ophthalmopathy at a median of 6.5 months prior to onset.

Researchers amplified the TCR beta CDR3 regions from RNA transcripts. Carried out on the TCR CDR3, a first-round RT-PCR used the HTBI primer set. TCRdb itself ran the multiplex PCR reads through MiXCR, one entry per CDR3 protein. The data hold 450,000 to 700,000 distinct CDR3 sequences, with about half observed a single time. Graves' hyperthyroidism is called stable when ophthalmopathy does not progress within 18 months. Newly diagnosed hyperthyroidism, duration under 2 months, in patients aged 18 to 65. The chain employs TRBV12-3 or TRBV12-4 and TRBJ2-7; 9 bases are a match to TRBD1. The clonotype originates from a young woman with Graves' hyperthyroidism. The sample was peripheral blood or thyroid tissue (not recorded which). CDR3: CASRLGQGKNEQYF. The DNA for the CDR3 is TGTGCCAGCAGGTTGGGACAGGGCAAGAACGAGCAGTACTTC.